This TCR beta chain is from a study of T cell repertoires in cytomegalovirus infection. As for the study in general: Matching HLA type, along with CMV infection, was indicated by public TCR beta signatures. Study-wide results and limits: The cumulative frequency of public TCR beta families identified carriers of CMV plus the relevant HLA. It was HLA-C-restricted CMV-specific TCR beta clonotypes that dominated the response ex vivo.

At least ten counts were recorded for this clonotype. The target antigen is unknown. The CDR3 is 12 residues long. Trimming pared 7 bases from V and 15 bases from J, leaving 19 bases between. TCRdb reprocessed the reads via MiXCR and lists one record per CDR3 protein. The table has around 310,000 distinct CDR3 sequences, 15% to 20% seen once. Sequencing was done on a sample of PBMCs. J is TRBJ1-5 and V is TRBV12-3 or TRBV12-4; no clear D. The receptor comes from a human donor in good health (CMV status not recorded). Some clones in this sample may be carry-over from other donors' samples. In DNA form, the CDR3 reads TGTGCCAGCACAGATGAGGTGGCCGGCGTGCATTTT. It yields the protein CASTDEVAGVHF.